Many counts were recorded for the clone carrying this T cell receptor (beta chain). The antigen remains unidentified. Regarding time point: sample taken at primary tumor resection. TCRs were sequenced from unsorted whole RNA of tumor, nontumor lung or PBMC. Untreated early-stage non-small cell lung cancer patients, some 70 in total, were the donors. This sample was included in a study of spatial heterogeneity in lung cancer. In the library, each TCR cDNA molecule bore its own unique molecular identifier. TCRdb re-analysed the 5' RACE reads in MiXCR, keeping a single row per CDR3 protein. Of 25,000 to 30,000 distinct CDR3 sequences in the sample, 8.4% were seen once. There are 13 residues in the CDR3. Germline V CDR1 and CDR2: SGHRS, YFSETQ. The ends were cut back, 2 bases at V and 8 bases at J, with 11 bases in the middle. Points from the study as a whole: Ubiquitous, expanded tumor-derived TCRs were more frequently observed in blood at resection than at follow-up.

The sample was PBMCs, taken at surgery. The V and J genes are TRBV5-1 and TRBJ1-3; D might be TRBD1 (5 bases). This TCR was recovered from a female donor with early-stage non-small cell lung cancer. For the CDR3, the DNA is TGCGCCAGCAGCTTTGGACATACGGACACCATATATTTT. Amino acid sequence: CASSFGHTDTIYF.